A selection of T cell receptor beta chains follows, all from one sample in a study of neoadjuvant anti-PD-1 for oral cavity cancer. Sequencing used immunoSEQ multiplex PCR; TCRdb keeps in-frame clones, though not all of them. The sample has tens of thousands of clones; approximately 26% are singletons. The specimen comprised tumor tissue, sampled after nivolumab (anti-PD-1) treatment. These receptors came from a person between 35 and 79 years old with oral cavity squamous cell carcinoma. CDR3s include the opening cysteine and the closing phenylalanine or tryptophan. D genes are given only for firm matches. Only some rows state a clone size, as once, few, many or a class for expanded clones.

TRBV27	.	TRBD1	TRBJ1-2	CASSRDRAYGYTF	TGTGCCAGCAGTAGAGACAGGGCCTATGGCTACACCTTC
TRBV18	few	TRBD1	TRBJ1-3	CATRQGIGNTIYF	TGTGCCACTCGACAGGGAATTGGAAACACCATATATTTT
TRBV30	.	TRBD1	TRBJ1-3	CAWIYRGSSGNTIYF	TGTGCCTGGATTTACAGGGGATCCTCTGGAAACACCATATATTTT
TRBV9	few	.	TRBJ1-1	CASSVARGTEAFF	TGTGCCAGCAGCGTAGCCCGGGGCACTGAAGCTTTCTTT
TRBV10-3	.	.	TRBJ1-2	CAISEGASLPYGYTF	TGTGCCATCAGTGAGGGAGCGAGCCTGCCCTATGGCTACACCTTC
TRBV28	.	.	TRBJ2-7	CASSYSHFYEQYF	TGTGCCAGCAGTTACAGTCACTTCTACGAGCAGTACTTC
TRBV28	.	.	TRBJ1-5	CASSLLIVQPQHF	TGTGCCAGCAGTTTATTAATTGTTCAGCCCCAGCATTTT
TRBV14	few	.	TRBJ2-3	CASSQVRTLRNTQYF	TGTGCCAGCAGCCAAGTTCGGACACTCCGAAATACGCAGTATTTT
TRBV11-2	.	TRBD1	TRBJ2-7	CASSLTGQGATYEQYF	TGTGCCAGCAGCTTAACGGGACAGGGGGCTACCTACGAGCAGTACTTC
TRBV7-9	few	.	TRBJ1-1	CASSSPAGGHQGTEAFF	TGTGCCAGCAGCTCCCCGGCAGGTGGGCACCAAGGGACTGAAGCTTTCTTT
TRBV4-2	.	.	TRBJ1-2	CASSQEGRTAYGYTF	TGTGCCAGCAGCCAAGAGGGTCGGACGGCCTATGGCTACACCTTC
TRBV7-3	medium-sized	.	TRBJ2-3	CASSQGLWGDTQYF	TGTGCCAGCAGCCAGGGACTGTGGGGAGATACGCAGTATTTT
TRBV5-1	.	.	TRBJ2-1	CASSSITYSYNEQFF	TGCGCCAGCAGCTCTATTACGTACTCCTACAATGAGCAGTTCTTC
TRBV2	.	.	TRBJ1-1	CASTAGRLEAFF	TGTGCCAGCACCGCCGGGCGGCTTGAAGCTTTCTTT
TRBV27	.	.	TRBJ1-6	CASSLFGQSLHF	TGTGCCAGCAGTTTATTCGGGCAGAGTCTCCACTTT
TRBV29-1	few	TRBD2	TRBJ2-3	CSVVGLAATDTQYF	TGCAGCGTTGTGGGACTAGCGGCCACAGATACGCAGTATTTT
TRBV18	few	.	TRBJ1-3	CASSLDTSGNTIYF	TGTGCCAGCTCTCTCGACACCTCTGGAAACACCATATATTTT
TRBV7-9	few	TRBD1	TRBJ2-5	CASSYEFGTEQETQYF	TGTGCCAGCAGCTACGAGTTTGGGACAGAGCAAGAGACCCAGTACTTC
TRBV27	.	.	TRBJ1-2	CASSSTSTYGYTF	TGTGCCAGCAGTTCAACTAGTACCTATGGCTACACCTTC
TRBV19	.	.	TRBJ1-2	CASSGSREFDYGYTF	TGTGCCAGTAGTGGCTCGCGGGAGTTTGACTATGGCTACACCTTC
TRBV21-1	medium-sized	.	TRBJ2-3	CASSKTGGTDTQYF	TGTGCCAGCAGCAAGACGGGGGGCACAGATACGCAGTATTTT
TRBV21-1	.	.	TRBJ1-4	CASSARLAGVANEKLFF	TGTGCCAGCAGCGCACGCTTAGCAGGGGTTGCTAATGAAAAACTGTTTTTT
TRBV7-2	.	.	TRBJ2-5	CASSLRMGTQYF	TGTGCCAGCAGCTTGAGGATGGGGACCCAGTACTTC
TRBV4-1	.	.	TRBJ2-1	CASSLARTGEAPMEQFF	TGCGCCAGCAGCCTTGCCCGGACCGGTGAAGCTCCTATGGAGCAGTTCTTC
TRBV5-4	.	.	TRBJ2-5	CASSLARGGPQETQYF	TGTGCCAGCAGCTTGGCGAGGGGGGGCCCCCAAGAGACCCAGTACTTC
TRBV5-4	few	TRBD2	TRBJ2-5	CASHSGIIAVETQYF	TGTGCCAGCCATAGCGGGATTATTGCTGTGGAGACCCAGTACTTC
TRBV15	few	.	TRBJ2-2	CATSRDLRNAGELFF	TGTGCCACCAGCAGGGACCTCAGGAACGCCGGGGAGCTGTTTTTT
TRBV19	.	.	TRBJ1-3	CASSNPPGTSGNTIYF	TGTGCCAGTAGTAACCCTCCCGGGACCAGTGGAAACACCATATATTTT